This TCR beta chain stems from a study of blood T cell repertoires in COVID-19. Study-level information: Sites across the United States, Italy and Spain contributed samples from acute and convalescent COVID-19.

This clone turned up a few times. The CDR3 is 15 residues long. Germline values: CDR1 SEHNR, CDR2 FQNEAQ (reference sequence). Trimming removed 5 bases at V and 0 bases at J, with 11 bases between. Libraries were prepared by immunoSEQ multiplex PCR; TCRdb keeps only in-frame clonotypes and omits some of them. This sample has around 97,000 clones; 84% occur once, and the top ten carry 12%. What was sequenced was peripheral blood. V gene TRBV7-9 combines with J gene TRBJ1-5; D remains unclear. The TCR was taken from a human donor in a cohort sampled during active COVID-19. The CDR3 is CASSQFGSSNQPQHF. The CDR3 DNA sequence: TGTGCCAGCAGCCAGTTCGGGAGTAGCAATCAGCCCCAGCATTTT.